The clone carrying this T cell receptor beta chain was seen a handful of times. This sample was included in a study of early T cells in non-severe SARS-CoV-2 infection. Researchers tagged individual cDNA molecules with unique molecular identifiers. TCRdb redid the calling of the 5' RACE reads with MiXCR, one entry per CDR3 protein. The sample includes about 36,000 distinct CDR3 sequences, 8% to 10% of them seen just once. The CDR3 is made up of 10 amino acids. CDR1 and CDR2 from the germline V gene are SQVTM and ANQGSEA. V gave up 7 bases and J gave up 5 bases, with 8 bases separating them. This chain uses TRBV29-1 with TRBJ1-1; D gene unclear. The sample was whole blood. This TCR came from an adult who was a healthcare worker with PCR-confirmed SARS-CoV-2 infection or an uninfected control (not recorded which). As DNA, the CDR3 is TGCAGCGCTGCGTCGACTGAAGCTTTCTTT. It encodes CSAASTEAFF.